This T cell receptor (beta chain) appears in the sequencing data of a study of blood T cell repertoires in COVID-19 (dated by TCRdb to about 2020). Background for the entire study: Collaborator samples came from the United States, Italy and Spain and covered acute and convalescent phases of COVID-19. The prospective study material was composed of cDNA or gDNA derived from T cells, B-cell-depleted T cells, or PBMCs. Subjects who had been exposed to COVID-19, were actively infected with it, or had recovered from it provided the deeply sampled blood TCRbeta repertoires that made up the dataset. A freely available public database, intended as a resource for researchers studying the immune response to SARS-CoV-2, is where the repertoires were released. The samples were drawn from two sources: the first 160 participants of the ongoing ImmuneRACE study, and 1,200 or so subjects contributed by 6 global collaborators. Nearly every sample came with metadata listing a de-identified subject ID, COVID-19 status, age in years and sex. Where available, HLA class I and class II types were taken from metadata supplied by the sample provider and were not determined by assay-based typing. Points the paper makes about the study in general: How much clinical and demographic metadata was included differed by source and by participant, and the metadata was provided uncurated.

As for this clone: Its antigen is still unknown. Per-base quality was not reported, and no clone a single base away is much larger than it.

Participants in the prospective study were aged roughly 18 to 90 years, lived in 20 to 25 United States geographic areas, and enrolled through a virtual design. Cohort assignment in the prospective study relied on participant-reported clinical history from a screening survey and a study questionnaire. ImmuneRACE Cohort 3 recovered participants were defined by two consecutive negative NP/OP PCR tests, healthcare professional clearance, or symptom resolution. In the prospective study, whole blood, serum and a nasopharyngeal or oropharyngeal swab were collected from each participant by mobile phlebotomists. Participants in the prospective study had the option to provide additional blood draws and questionnaires over an approximately 2-month period. Blood samples from the prospective study were shipped frozen or at room temperature prior to DNA extraction. Per the germline V gene, ENHRY is the CDR1 and SYGVKD is the CDR2. V was cut back by 10 bases and J by 1 base, leaving a gap of 3 bases between them. The CDR3 has 10 amino acids, counting the end cysteine and phenylalanine. Only the CDR3 DNA is retained, 30 bases long and in frame from the first base.

The immunoSEQ Assay, a bias-controlled multiplex PCR, was used to amplify TCRbeta CDR3 regions from genomic DNA. The authors' pipeline ran thus. The number of nucleated cells in each sample was estimated from the amplification of reference gene primers within the assay. To quantify the absolute abundance of each unique TCRbeta CDR3 rearrangement, sequence reads were collapsed and filtered. For each sample, productive Simpson clonality was calculated as the square root of Simpson's diversity index over productive rearrangements. TCRdb mirrors the immuneACCESS table, restricted to in-frame sequences. Some clones are absent from its copies; in checked studies, under half trace to an unresolved V gene, and the reason for the others is unknown. For V, J and clone size, that table is used; D and trimming come from the DNA. The table for this sample lists 200,000 to 250,000 clones; 88% of them were counted only once. The ten largest clonotypes hold around 2.7% of the sample.

This clonotype was sampled from a woman between 25 and 40 years old who had recovered from COVID-19. The rearranged chain carries TRBV10-3 and TRBJ2-3; confidence is insufficient to name the D gene. Sequencing was performed on PBMCs or T cells enriched from blood (not recorded which). The CDR3 is CATGTDTQYF. The DNA sequence is TGTGCCACCGGCACAGATACGCAGTATTTT.